This record covers a single T cell receptor (beta chain). The record originates from a study of blood T cell repertoires in COVID-19. Study summary: There were acute and convalescent COVID-19 samples, and they came from the United States, Italy and Spain. PBMCs, B-cell-depleted T cells, or T cells provided the cDNA or gDNA that made up the material.

Per the authors' pipeline: Cell counts per sample came from amplifying reference gene primers. The protocol was immunoSEQ multiplex PCR, while the TCRdb copy is restricted to in-frame clones and leaves out a portion. The D gene and trimming were derived from the DNA, and the V and J assignments and clone size from that table. The repertoire includes 200,000 to 250,000 clones, just over 85% of them detected once, and around 1.6% sits in the top ten. Germline-derived CDR1 and CDR2 are SNHLY and FYNNEI. The CDR3 is made up of 15 amino acids. After removal of 6 bases from V and 4 bases from J, the junction contained 11 bases not matched to a gene.

The source is a young man with active or convalescent COVID-19. This sequence joins TRBV2 and TRBJ1-1, with 7 positions matching TRBD1. The sequencing sample was made of peripheral blood. The DNA of the CDR3 is TGTGCCAGCAGGCCTCCGACAGGGAGGAGCACTGAAGCTTTCTTT. It specifies CASRPPTGRSTEAFF.